The entry below gives a single T cell receptor beta chain sequence along with its context. The primer mix had 60 Vbeta and 13 Jbeta primers. The assay was immunoSEQ multiplex PCR, and TCRdb's table has in-frame clones only and misses some. Here the sample spans around 110,000 clones, 81% being singletons. The data stem from a study of cytomegalovirus exposure and HLA in healthy donors. The CDR3 is 13 residues long. The V and J ends lost 4 bases and 8 bases respectively, with 12 bases between them. Germline lookup yields CDR1 MNHEY and CDR2 SVGAGI. Sequencing input: PBMCs. This receptor was identified in a man in his thirties or forties in good health and CMV-seronegative. The chain carries TRBV6-5 and TRBJ1-3; maybe TRBD1 (5 bases). The DNA of the CDR3 is TGTGCCAGCAGTTTACAGGTTGGGGACACCATATATTTT. This codes for CASSLQVGDTIYF.